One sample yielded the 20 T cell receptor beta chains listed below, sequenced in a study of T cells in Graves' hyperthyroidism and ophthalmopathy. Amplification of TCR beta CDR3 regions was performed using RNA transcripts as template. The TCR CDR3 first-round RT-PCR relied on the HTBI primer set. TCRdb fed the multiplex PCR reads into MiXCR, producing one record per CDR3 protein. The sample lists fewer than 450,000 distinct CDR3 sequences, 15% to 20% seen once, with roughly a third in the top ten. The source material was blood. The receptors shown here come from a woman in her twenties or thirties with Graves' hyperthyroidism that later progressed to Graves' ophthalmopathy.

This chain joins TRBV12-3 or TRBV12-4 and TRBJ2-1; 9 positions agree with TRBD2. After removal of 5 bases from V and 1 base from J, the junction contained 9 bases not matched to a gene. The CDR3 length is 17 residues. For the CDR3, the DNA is TGTGCCAGCAGTCCCGCCCCGACTAGCGGTTCCTACAATGAGCAGTTCTTC. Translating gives CASSPAPTSGSYNEQFF.

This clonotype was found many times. The CDR3 reads CATSRAGQYYGYTF. The CDR3 DNA sequence: TGTGCCACCAGCAGAGCAGGACAGTACTATGGCTACACCTTC. The chain uses TRBV15 and TRBJ1-2; D perhaps matches TRBD1 (6 bases). The CDR3 has 14 amino acids. Germline loops: CDR1 LNHNV, CDR2 YYDKDF (reference sequence). V lost 1 base and J 3 bases, leaving 9 bases between the germline ends.

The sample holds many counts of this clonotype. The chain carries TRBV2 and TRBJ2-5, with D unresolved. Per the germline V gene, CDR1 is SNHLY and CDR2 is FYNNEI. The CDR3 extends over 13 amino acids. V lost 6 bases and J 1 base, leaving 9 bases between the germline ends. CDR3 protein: CASSVGSQETQYF. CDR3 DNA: TGTGCCAGCAGCGTCGGGTCCCAAGAGACCCAGTACTTC.

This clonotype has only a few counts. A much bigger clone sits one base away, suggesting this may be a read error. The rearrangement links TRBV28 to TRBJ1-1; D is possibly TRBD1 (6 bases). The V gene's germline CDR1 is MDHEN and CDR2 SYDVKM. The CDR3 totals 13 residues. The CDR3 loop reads CPSIKQGWTEAFF. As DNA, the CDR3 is TGTCCCAGCATTAAACAGGGCTGGACTGAAGCTTTCTTT.

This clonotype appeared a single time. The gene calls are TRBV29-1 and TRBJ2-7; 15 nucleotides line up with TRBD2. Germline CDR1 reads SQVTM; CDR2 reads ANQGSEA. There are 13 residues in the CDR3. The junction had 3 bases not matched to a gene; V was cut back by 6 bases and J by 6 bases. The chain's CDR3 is CSVEGLAGGEQYF. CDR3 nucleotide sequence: TGCAGCGTCGAGGGACTAGCGGGGGGCGAGCAGTACTTC.

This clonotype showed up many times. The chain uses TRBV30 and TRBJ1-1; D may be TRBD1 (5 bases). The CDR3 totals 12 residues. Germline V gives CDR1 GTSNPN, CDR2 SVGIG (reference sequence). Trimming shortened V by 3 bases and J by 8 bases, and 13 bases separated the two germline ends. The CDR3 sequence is CAWSPGTVEAFF. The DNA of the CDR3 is TGTGCCTGGAGCCCCGGGACGGTCGAAGCTTTCTTT.

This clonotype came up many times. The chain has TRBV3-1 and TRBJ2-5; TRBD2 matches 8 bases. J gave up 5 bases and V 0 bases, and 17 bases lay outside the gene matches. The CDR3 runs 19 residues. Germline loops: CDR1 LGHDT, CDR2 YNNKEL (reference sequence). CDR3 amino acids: CASSQDLVARGGPIETQYF. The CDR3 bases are TGTGCCAGCAGCCAAGATCTTGTGGCTCGGGGGGGTCCGATCGAGACCCAGTACTTC.

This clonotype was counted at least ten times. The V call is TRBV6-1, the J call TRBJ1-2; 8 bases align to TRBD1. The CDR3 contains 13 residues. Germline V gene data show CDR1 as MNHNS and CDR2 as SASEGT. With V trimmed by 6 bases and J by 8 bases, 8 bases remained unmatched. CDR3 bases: TGTGCCAGCAGGGACAGGGACTTAGGCGGCTACACCTTC. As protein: CASRDRDLGGYTF.

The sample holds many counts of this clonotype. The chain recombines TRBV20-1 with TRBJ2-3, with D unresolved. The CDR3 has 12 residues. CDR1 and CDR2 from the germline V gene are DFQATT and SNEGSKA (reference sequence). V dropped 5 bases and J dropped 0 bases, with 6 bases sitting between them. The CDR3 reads CSAYTSTDTQYF. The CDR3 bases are TGCAGTGCTTACACTAGCACAGATACGCAGTATTTT.

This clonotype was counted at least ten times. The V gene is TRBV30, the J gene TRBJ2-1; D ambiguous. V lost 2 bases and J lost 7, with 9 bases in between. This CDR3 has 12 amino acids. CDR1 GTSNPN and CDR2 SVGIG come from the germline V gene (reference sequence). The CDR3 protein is CAWSSTVNEQFF. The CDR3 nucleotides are TGTGCCTGGAGTTCGACCGTGAATGAGCAGTTCTTC.

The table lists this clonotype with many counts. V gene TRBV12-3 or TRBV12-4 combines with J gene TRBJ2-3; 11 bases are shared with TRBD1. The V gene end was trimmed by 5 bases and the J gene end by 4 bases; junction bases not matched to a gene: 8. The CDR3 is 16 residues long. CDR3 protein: CASSIRTGGWSDTQYF. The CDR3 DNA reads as TGTGCCAGCAGTATAAGGACAGGGGGCTGGTCAGATACGCAGTATTTT.

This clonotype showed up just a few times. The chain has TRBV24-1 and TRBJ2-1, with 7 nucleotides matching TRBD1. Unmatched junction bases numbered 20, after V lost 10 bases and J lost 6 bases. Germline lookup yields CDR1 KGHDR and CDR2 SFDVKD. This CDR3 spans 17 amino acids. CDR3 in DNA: TGTGCCACTTACAACTTGGGGCCACGACAGGGCATCAATGAGCAGTTCTTC. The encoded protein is CATYNLGPRQGINEQFF.

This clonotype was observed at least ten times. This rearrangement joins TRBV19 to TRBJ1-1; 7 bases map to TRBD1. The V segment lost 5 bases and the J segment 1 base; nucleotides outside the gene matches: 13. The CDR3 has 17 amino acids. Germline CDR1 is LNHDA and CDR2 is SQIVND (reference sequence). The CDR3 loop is CASSPSRGQAGNTEAFF. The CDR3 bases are TGTGCCAGTAGTCCCTCCCGCGGACAGGCCGGGAACACTGAAGCTTTCTTT.

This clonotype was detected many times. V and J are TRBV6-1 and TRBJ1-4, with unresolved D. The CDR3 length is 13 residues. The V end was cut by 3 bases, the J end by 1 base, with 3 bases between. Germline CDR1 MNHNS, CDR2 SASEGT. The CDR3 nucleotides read TGTGCCAGCAGTGACGGAACTAATGAAAAACTGTTTTTT. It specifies CASSDGTNEKLFF.

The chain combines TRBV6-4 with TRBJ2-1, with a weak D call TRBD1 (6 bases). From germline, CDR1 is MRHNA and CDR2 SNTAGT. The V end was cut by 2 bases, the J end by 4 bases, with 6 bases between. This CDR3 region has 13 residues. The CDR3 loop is CASSDTGYNEQFF. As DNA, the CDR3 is TGTGCCAGCAGTGACACAGGGTACAATGAGCAGTTCTTC.

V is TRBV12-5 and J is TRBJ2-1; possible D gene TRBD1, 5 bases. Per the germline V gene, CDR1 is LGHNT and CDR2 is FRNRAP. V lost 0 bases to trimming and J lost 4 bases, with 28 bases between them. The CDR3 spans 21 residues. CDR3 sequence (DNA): TGTGCTAGTGGTTTGGTACCCTCCTACCTCCTCGAGAAGGGGCAGTACAATGAGCAGTTCTTC. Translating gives CASGLVPSYLLEKGQYNEQFF.

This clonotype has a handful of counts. CDR3 in DNA: TGCGCCAGCAGCGAAGTTGGGGTTACGGAACCAGACTACACCTTC. Residues: CASSEVGVTEPDYTF. The V and J genes are TRBV4-1 and TRBJ1-2; no reliable D call. Germline V gene lookup returns CDR1 MGHRA and CDR2 YSYEKL. This CDR3 region has 15 residues. V was clipped by 5 bases and J by 10 bases, with 23 bases between them.

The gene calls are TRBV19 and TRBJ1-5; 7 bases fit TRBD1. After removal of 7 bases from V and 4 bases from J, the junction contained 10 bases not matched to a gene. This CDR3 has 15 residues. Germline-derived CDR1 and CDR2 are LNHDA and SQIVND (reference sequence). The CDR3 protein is CASTTARDRNQPQHF. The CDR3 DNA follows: TGTGCCAGTACGACGGCCCGGGACAGAAATCAGCCCCAGCATTTT. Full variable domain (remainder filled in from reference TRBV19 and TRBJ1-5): DGGITQSPKYLFRKEGQNVTLSCEQNLNHDAMYWYRQDPGQGLRLIYYSQIVNDFQKGDIAEGYSVSREKKESFPLTVTSAQKNPTAFYLCASTTARDRNQPQHFGDGTRLSIL.

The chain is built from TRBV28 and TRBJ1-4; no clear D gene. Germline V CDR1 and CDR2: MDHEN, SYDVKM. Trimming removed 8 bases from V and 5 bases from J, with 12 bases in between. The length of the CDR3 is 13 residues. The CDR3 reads CASHRGFNEKLFF. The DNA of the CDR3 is TGTGCCAGCCACCGAGGATTCAATGAAAAACTGTTTTTT.

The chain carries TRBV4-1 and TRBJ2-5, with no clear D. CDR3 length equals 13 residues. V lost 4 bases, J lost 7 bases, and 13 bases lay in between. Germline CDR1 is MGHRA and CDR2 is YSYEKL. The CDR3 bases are TGCGCCAGCAGCCCTGGTGGGCGAGGGACCCAGTACTTC. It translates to CASSPGGRGTQYF.